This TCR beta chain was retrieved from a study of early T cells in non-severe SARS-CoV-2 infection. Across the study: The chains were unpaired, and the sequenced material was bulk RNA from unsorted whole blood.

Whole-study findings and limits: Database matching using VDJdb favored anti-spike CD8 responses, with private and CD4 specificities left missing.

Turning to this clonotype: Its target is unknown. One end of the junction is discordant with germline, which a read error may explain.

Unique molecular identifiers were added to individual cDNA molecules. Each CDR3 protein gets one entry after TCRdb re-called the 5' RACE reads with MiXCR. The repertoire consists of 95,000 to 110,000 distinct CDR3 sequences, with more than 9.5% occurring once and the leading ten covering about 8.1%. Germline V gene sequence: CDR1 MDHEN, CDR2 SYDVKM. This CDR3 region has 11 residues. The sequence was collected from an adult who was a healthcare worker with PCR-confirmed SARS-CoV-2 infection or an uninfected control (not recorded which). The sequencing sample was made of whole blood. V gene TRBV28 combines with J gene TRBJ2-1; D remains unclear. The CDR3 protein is CASSQNNGQFF. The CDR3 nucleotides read TGTGCCAGCAGCCAAAACAATGGGCAGTTCTTC.